These 10 T cell receptor beta chains were sequenced from one sample in a study of blood T cell repertoires in COVID-19. TCRdb keeps only in-frame clones here, not all; method: immunoSEQ multiplex PCR. The repertoire holds about 300,000 clones, with roughly 82% as singletons. Material for sequencing was peripheral blood. These receptors were collected from a woman aged 50 to 60 with acute or convalescent COVID-19.

This clone was picked up a small number of times. V usage is TRBV28 and J usage is TRBJ1-3, with D perhaps matching TRBD1 (6 bases). Trimming took 6 bases from V and 0 from J, leaving 12 bases between them. Germline-derived CDR1 and CDR2 are MDHEN and SYDVKM. CDR3 length equals 15 residues. CDR3 in DNA: TGTGCCAGCAGGGTTGACAGGTCCTCTGGAAACACCATATATTTT. It is translated as CASRVDRSSGNTIYF.

The chain is built from TRBV2 and TRBJ2-5; D possibly corresponds to TRBD2 (6 bases). V gave up 6 bases and J gave up 0 bases, with 11 bases separating them. The CDR3 is 14 amino acids. CDR1 is SNHLY, CDR2 FYNNEI, per germline. CDR3 residues: CASSGTAYQETQYF. DNA of the CDR3: TGTGCCAGCAGCGGGACTGCGTACCAAGAGACCCAGTACTTC.

This clone showed up just once. The chain joins TRBV20-1 to TRBJ2-7; tentatively, D is TRBD1 (6 bases). Looked up from germline, CDR1 is DFQATT and CDR2 is SNEGSKA (reference sequence). The CDR3 is 11 amino acids. Trimming stripped 6 bases from V and 4 bases from J, with 10 bases between. CDR3 loop: CSAPRGYEQYF. The CDR3 DNA reads as TGCAGTGCCCCGAGGGGGTACGAGCAGTACTTC.

The chain carries TRBV7-3 and TRBJ2-5, with 11 positions matching TRBD2. CDR1 SGHTA and CDR2 FQGTGA come from the germline V gene. This CDR3 region has 17 residues. V gave up 2 bases and J gave up 1 base; unmatched junction bases: 6. The CDR3 protein is CASSLGSGRAGQETQYF. The CDR3 DNA is TGTGCCAGCAGCTTAGGTAGCGGGAGGGCGGGCCAAGAGACCCAGTACTTC.

The chain uses TRBV9 and TRBJ1-2; 10 bases line up with TRBD1. Germline values: CDR1 SGDLS, CDR2 YYNGEE. V trimming: 3 bases; J trimming: 8 bases; junction bases outside the gene matches: 25. The CDR3 consists of 20 residues. The CDR3 sequence: CASSGGGRKGTGELSYGYTF. In DNA, the CDR3 is TGTGCCAGCAGCGGGGGTGGGAGGAAGGGGACAGGGGAGTTGTCTTACGGCTACACCTTC.

The chain recombines TRBV12-3 or TRBV12-4 with TRBJ1-2; 7 bases agree with TRBD1. This CDR3 spans 13 amino acids. Unmatched junction bases numbered 5, after V lost 3 bases and J lost 7 bases. The CDR3 DNA is TGTGCCAGCAGTTTTAACAGGGGTTTTGGCTACACCTTC. It is translated as CASSFNRGFGYTF.

This chain connects TRBV25-1 to TRBJ2-1; the D is unclear. The ends were cut back, 2 bases at V and 4 bases at J, with 9 bases in the middle. In germline, CDR1 is MGHDK, CDR2 SYGVNS. This CDR3 comprises 14 residues. The CDR3 nucleotides are TGTGCCAGCAGTGAAGCGACGCGGTACAATGAGCAGTTCTTC. It yields the protein CASSEATRYNEQFF.

The V and J genes are TRBV7-2 and TRBJ2-7, with D unclear. The V end was cut by 2 bases, the J end by 2 bases, with 13 bases between. The length of the CDR3 is 15 residues. Germline V CDR1 and CDR2: SGHTA, FQGNSA. In DNA form, the CDR3 reads TGTGCCAGCAGCTTAACGCTGATTGGCACCTACGAGCAGTACTTC. Translation gives CASSLTLIGTYEQYF.

The chain is built from TRBV5-1 and TRBJ2-5, with D hard to call. CDR1 is SGHRS, CDR2 YFSETQ, per germline. CDR3 length: 14 residues. V shed 4 bases and J shed 3 bases, with 13 bases lying between them. The CDR3 nucleotides are TGCGCCAGCAGCCCGGGTGTCGCCGAAGAGACCCAGTACTTC. Encoded protein: CASSPGVAEETQYF.

The V call is TRBV10-1, the J call TRBJ1-3; D is undetermined. Germline CDR1 and CDR2: WNHNN and SYGVQD (reference sequence). Trimming took 7 bases from V and 0 from J, leaving 19 bases between them. The CDR3 has 17 amino acids. The CDR3 sequence: CASISQALRYSGNTIYF. CDR3 nucleotides: TGCGCCAGCATTTCCCAGGCACTTCGCTACTCTGGAAACACCATATATTTT.